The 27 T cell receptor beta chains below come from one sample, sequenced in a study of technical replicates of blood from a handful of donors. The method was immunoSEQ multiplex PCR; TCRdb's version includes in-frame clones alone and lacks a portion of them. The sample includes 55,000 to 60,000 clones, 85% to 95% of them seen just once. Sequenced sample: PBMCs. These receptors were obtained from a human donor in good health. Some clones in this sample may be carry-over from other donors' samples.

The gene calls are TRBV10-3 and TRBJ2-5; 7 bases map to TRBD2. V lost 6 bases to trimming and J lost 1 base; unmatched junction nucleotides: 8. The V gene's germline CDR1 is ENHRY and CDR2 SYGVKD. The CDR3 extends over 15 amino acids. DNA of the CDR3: TGTGCCATCAGGGCGTCCAGCGGGGCCCAAGAGACCCAGTACTTC. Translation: CAIRASSGAQETQYF.

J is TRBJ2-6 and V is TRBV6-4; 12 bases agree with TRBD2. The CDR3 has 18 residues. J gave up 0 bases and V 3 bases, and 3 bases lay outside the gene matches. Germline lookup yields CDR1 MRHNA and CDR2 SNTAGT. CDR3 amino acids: CASSDGLAGISGANVLTF. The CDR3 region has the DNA TGTGCCAGCAGTGATGGACTAGCGGGAATCTCTGGGGCCAACGTCCTGACTTTC.

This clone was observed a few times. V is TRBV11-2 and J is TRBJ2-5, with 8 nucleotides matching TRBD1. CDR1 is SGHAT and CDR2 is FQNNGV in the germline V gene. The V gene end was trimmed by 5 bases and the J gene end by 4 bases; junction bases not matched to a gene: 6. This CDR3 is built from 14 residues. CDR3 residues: CASSRDRGRETQYF. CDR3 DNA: TGTGCCAGCAGCAGAGACAGGGGCAGAGAGACCCAGTACTTC. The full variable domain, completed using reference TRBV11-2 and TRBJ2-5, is EAGVAQSPRYKIIEKRQSVAFWCNPISGHATLYWYQQILGQGPKLLIQFQNNGVVDDSQLPKDRFSAERLKGVDSTLKIQPAKLEDSAVYLCASSRDRGRETQYFGPGTRLLVL.

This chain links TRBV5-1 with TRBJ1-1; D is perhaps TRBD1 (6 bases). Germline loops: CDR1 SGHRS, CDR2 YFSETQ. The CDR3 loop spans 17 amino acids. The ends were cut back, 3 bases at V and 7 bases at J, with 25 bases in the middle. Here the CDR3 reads CASSSSIGRLGAVEAFF. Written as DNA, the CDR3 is TGCGCCAGCAGCTCGTCCATTGGGAGATTGGGGGCTGTTGAAGCTTTCTTT.

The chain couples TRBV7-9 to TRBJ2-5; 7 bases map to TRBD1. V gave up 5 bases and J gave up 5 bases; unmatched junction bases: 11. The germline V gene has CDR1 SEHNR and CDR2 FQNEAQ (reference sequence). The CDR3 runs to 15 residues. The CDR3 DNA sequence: TGTGCCAGCAGCCACCGACAGGGATCGGTGGAGACCCAGTACTTC. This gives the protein CASSHRQGSVETQYF. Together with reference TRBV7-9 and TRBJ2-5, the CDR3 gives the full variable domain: DTGVSQNPRHKITKRGQNVTFRCDPISEHNRLYWYRQTLGQGPEFLTYFQNEAQLEKSRLLSDRFSAERPKGSFSTLEIQRTEQGDSAMYLCASSHRQGSVETQYFGPGTRLLVL.

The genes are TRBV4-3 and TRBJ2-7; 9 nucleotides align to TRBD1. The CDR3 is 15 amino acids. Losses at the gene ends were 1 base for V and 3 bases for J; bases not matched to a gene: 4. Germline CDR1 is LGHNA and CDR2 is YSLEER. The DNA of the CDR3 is TGCGCCAGCAGCCAAGGGACAGGGGTCAGCTACGAGCAGTACTTC. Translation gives CASSQGTGVSYEQYF.

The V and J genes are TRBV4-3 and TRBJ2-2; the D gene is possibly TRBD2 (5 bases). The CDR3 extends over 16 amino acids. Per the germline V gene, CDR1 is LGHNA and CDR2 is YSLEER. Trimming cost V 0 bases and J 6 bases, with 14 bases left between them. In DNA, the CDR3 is TGCGCCAGCAGCCAAGATCGGGGAGCGTCTGCCGGGGAGCTGTTTTTT. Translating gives CASSQDRGASAGELFF.

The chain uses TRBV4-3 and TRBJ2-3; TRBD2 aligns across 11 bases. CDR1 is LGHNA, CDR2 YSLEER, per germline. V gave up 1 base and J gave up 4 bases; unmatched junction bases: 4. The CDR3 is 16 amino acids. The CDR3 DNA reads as TGCGCCAGCAGCCAAGGACTAGCGGGGTTGGCAGATACGCAGTATTTT. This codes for CASSQGLAGLADTQYF.

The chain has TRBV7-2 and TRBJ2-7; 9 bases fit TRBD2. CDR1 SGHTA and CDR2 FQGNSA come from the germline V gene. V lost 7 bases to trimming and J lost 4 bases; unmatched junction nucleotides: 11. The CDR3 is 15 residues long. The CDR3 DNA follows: TGTGCCAGCACCGGGGGGGCTAGCGGGATATACGAGCAGTACTTC. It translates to CASTGGASGIYEQYF.

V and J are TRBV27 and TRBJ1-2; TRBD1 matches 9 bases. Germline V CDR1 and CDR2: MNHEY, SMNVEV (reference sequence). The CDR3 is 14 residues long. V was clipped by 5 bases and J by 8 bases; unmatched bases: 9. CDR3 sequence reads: CASSASDRGWGYTF. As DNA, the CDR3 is TGTGCCAGCAGTGCATCGGACAGGGGCTGGGGCTACACCTTC.

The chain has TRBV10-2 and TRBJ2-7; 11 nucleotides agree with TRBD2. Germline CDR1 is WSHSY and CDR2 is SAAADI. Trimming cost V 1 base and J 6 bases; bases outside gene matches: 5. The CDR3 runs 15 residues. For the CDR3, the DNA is TGCGCCAGCAGTGAGTGGCCTAGCGGGGGGTTCGAGCAGTACTTC. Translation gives CASSEWPSGGFEQYF.

CDR3 in amino acids: CASSLRVTTDTQYF. CDR3 coding DNA: TGTGCCAGCAGCTTGCGGGTTACCACAGATACGCAGTATTTT. The gene calls are TRBV11-2 and TRBJ2-3, with a weak D call TRBD2 (5 bases). The CDR3 is made up of 14 amino acids. Germline CDR1 reads SGHAT; CDR2 reads FQNNGV. The germline V and J ends were trimmed by 3 bases and 2 bases, with 9 bases remaining between them.

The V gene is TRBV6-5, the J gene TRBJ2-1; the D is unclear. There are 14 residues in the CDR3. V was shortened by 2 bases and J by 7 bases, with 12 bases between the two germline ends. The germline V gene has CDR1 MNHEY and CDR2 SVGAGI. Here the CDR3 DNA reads TGTGCCAGCAGTTACCCCCCAGAGGCGAATGAGCAGTTCTTC. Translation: CASSYPPEANEQFF.

Here the CDR3 DNA reads TGTGCCAGCACTAGGGGGCAATGGGACACCGGGGAGCTGTTTTTT. Translated: CASTRGQWDTGELFF. V is TRBV2 and J is TRBJ2-2, with TRBD1 identical over 7 bases. J lost 3 bases, V lost 7 bases, and 8 bases had no gene match. Germline CDR1 reads SNHLY; CDR2 reads FYNNEI. There are 15 residues in the CDR3.

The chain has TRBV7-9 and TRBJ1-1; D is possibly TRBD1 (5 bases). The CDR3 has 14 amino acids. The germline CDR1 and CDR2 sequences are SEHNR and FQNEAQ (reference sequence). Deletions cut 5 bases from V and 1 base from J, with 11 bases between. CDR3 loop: CASSVDKQNTEAFF. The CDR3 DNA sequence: TGTGCCAGCAGCGTGGACAAACAGAACACTGAAGCTTTCTTT.

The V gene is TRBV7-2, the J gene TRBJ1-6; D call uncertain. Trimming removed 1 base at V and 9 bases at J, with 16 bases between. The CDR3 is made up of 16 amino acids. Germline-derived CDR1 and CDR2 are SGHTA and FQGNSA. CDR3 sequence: CASSLGRSGSASPLHF. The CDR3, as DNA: TGTGCCAGCAGCTTAGGTCGGAGTGGGTCCGCTTCACCCCTCCACTTT. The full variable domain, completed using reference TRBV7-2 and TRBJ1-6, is GAGVSQSPSNKVTEKGKDVELRCDPISGHTALYWYRQSLGQGLEFLIYFQGNSAPDKSGLPSDRFSAERTGGSVSTLTIQRTQQEDSAVYLCASSLGRSGSASPLHFGNGTRLTVT.

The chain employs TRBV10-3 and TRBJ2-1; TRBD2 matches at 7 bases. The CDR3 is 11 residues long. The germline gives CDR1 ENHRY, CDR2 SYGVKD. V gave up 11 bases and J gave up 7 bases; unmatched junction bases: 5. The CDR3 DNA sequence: TGTGCCGTTGGGGGGGGTAATGAGCAGTTCTTC. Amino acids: CAVGGGNEQFF.

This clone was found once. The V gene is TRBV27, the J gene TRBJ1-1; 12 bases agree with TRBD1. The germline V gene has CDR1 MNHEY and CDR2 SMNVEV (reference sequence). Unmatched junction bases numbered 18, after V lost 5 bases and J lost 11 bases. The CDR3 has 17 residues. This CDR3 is CASSRGRVGQGAVNAFF. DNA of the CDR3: TGTGCCAGCAGTCGCGGGCGAGTGGGACAGGGGGCCGTGAACGCTTTCTTT.

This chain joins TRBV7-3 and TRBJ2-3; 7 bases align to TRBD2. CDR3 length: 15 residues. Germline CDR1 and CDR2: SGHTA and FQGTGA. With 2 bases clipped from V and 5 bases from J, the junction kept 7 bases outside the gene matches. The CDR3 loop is CASSLWGGSRDTQYF. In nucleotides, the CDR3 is TGTGCCAGCAGCTTATGGGGCGGGAGTAGAGATACGCAGTATTTT.

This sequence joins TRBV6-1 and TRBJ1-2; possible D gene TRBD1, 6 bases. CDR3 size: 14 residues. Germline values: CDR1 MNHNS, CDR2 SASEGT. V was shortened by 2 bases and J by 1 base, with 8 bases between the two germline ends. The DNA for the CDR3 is TGTGCCAGCAGTGAAACAGGGTTTAACTATGGCTACACCTTC. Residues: CASSETGFNYGYTF.

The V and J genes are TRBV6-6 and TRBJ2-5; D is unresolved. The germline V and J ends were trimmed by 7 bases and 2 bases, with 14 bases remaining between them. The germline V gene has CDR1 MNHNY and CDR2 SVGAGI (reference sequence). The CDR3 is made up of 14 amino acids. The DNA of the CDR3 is TGTGCCAGCACAAGCCCGGCGGCACAAGAGACCCAGTACTTC. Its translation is CASTSPAAQETQYF.

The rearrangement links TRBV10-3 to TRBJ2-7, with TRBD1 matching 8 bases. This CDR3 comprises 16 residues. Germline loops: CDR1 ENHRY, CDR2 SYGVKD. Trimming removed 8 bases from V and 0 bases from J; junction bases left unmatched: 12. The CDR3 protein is CAIGDPGTGISYEQYF. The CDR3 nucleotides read TGTGCCATCGGAGACCCCGGGACAGGCATCTCCTACGAGCAGTACTTC.

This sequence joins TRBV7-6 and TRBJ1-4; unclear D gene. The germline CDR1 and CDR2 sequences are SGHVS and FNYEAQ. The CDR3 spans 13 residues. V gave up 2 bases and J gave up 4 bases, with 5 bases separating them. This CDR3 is CASSLSFNEKLFF. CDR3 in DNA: TGTGCCAGCAGCTTAAGCTTTAATGAAAAACTGTTTTTT. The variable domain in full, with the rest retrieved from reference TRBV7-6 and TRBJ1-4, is GAGVSQSPRYKVTKRGQDVALRCDPISGHVSLYWYRQALGQGPEFLTYFNYEAQQDKSGLPNDRFSAERPEGSISTLTIQRTEQRDSAMYRCASSLSFNEKLFFGSGTQLSVL.

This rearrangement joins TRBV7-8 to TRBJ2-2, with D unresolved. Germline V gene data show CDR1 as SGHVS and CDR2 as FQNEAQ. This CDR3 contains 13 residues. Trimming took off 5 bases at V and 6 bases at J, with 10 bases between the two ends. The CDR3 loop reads CASSTLGSGELFF. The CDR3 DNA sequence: TGTGCCAGCAGCACCCTCGGGTCCGGGGAGCTGTTTTTT.

CDR3 sequence reads: CASSLIVSNQPQHF. In nucleotides, the CDR3 is TGTGCCAGCAGCTTAATAGTTAGCAATCAGCCCCAGCATTTT. The chain uses TRBV7-8 and TRBJ1-5; D remains unclear. The germline V gene encodes CDR1 SGHVS and CDR2 FQNEAQ. This CDR3 spans 14 amino acids. The ends were cut back, 2 bases at V and 0 bases at J, with 5 bases in the middle.

In nucleotides, the CDR3 is TGCGCCAGCAGCCAAGATCTAGGACAATGGGAGACCCAGTACTTC. It translates to CASSQDLGQWETQYF. The V call is TRBV4-1, the J call TRBJ2-5; possibly TRBD1 for D (5 bases). The CDR3 sequence is 15 residues long. The V gene's germline CDR1 is MGHRA and CDR2 YSYEKL. V was trimmed by 0 bases and J by 5 bases, leaving 13 bases between them.

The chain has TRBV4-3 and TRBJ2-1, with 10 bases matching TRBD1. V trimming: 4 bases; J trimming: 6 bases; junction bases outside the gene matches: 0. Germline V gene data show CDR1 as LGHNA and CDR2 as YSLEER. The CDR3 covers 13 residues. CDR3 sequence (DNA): TGCGCCAGCAGCCGGACAGGGGGCAATGAGCAGTTCTTC. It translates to CASSRTGGNEQFF.